This record looks at one TCR beta chain sequence and its context. What it binds is not known. These data belong to a study of beta chain features in type 1 diabetes. Broader study findings: Over-representation of high TCR-expressing cells was a possible consequence of cDNA sequencing. All four CD4+ subsets of Type 1 diabetes patients contained TCRB CDR3s that were moderately but significantly shorter.

cDNA synthesis used the whole RNA isolate, giving expressed TCRB sequences. Approximately 3.5 million reads, on average, came from each naive, central memory and regulatory T cell sample. Measured with immunoSEQ multiplex PCR; TCRdb has only the in-frame clones, and not every one. The sample includes some 500,000 clones, around 10% of them seen just once. V gave up 5 bases and J gave up 3 bases; unmatched junction bases: 7. Germline loops: CDR1 MDHEN, CDR2 SYDVKM. There are 15 residues in the CDR3. The receptor was isolated from a woman younger than 30 in good health. The chain has TRBV28 and TRBJ2-3, with 8 bases identical to TRBD1. Sequencing was performed on naive CD4+ T cells from blood. CDR3 nucleotides: TGTGCCAGCAGTCCCCGGACAGGGCGGACAGATACGCAGTATTTT. Amino acids: CASSPRTGRTDTQYF.